This T cell receptor beta chain was found in a study of shared clonotypes between healthy human individuals. Study outcomes and limitations: Clonotype sharing across a few donors was observed for 4% to 6.5% of naive CD4 clonotypes.

This clone was counted between two and nine times. Its antigen is unidentified. The V and J ends lost 0 bases and 5 bases respectively, with 14 bases between them. The CDR3 has 16 amino acids. Germline V CDR1 and CDR2: MGHRA, YSYEKL. The test was conducted at deep level. Replicate sorted-subset PCRs were loaded with 150 to 200 ng DNA, about 28,000 T cell genomes. Clones were read by immunoSEQ multiplex PCR, and TCRdb kept only the in-frame ones, dropping some. In the table there are under 85,000 clones, 62% of which are singletons. The sample taken for sequencing was memory CD8+ T cells sorted from blood. Subset given: CD45RO+ cells pooled with CCR7-negative TemRA cells. The origin of this receptor is a man between 25 and 39 years old in good health. The chain combines TRBV4-1 with TRBJ1-5, with a tentative D call TRBD1 (6 bases). For the CDR3, the DNA is TGCGCCAGCAGCCAAGACCAGGGGCCGAATTATCAGCCCCAGCATTTT. Encoded protein: CASSQDQGPNYQPQHF.